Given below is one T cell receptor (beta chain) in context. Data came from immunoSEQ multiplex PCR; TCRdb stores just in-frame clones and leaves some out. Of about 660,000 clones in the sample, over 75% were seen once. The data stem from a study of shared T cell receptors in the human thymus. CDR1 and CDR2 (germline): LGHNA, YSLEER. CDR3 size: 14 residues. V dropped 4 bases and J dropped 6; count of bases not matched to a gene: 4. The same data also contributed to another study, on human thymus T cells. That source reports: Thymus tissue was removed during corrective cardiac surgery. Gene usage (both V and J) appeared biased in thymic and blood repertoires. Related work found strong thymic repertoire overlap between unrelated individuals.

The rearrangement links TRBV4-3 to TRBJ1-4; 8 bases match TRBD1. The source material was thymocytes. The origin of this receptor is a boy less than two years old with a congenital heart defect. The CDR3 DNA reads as TGCGCCAGCAGCCCAGGGGGCGCGTATGAAAAACTGTTTTTT. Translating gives CASSPGGAYEKLFF.